This T cell receptor (beta chain) came from a study of cytomegalovirus exposure and HLA in healthy donors. This clone was counted a few times. The antigen is not known. Germline V lookup: CDR1 LGHNA, CDR2 YNFKEQ. CDR3 length: 16 amino acids. J gave up 5 bases and V 0 bases, and 9 bases lay outside the gene matches. PCR used 60 Vbeta primers and 13 Jbeta primers. Authors' data handling: A follow-up analysis tallied 73 million or so unique TCR beta chains, approximately 10 million shared. Sequencing used immunoSEQ multiplex PCR; TCRdb keeps in-frame clones, though not all of them. The V and J calls and clone size come from that table; D and trimming were worked out from the DNA. Of around 78,000 clones in the sample, over 60% were seen once. Findings and caveats of the study: Reported performance of the classifier showed diagnosis of cytomegalovirus status with high specificity and sensitivity. Most of the TCR beta V segments (in an earlier analysis) were productive either about 87% or about 30% of the time. Among the sequence variants, a highly shared cluster was likely an artifact of sequencing.

V and J are TRBV4-2 and TRBJ2-5; TRBD1 matches 7 bases. The source is a male donor in good health and CMV-seronegative. The sequenced sample was PBMCs. The CDR3 sequence: CASSQETGRGGETQYF. CDR3 bases: TGTGCCAGCAGCCAAGAGACAGGGAGAGGTGGGGAGACCCAGTACTTC.